The next 24 T cell receptor beta chains were all read from a single sample in a study of breast tumors, draining lymph nodes, adjacent tissues. Samples came from axillary lymph nodes draining the breast cancer. TCRdb re-analysed the multiplex PCR reads in MiXCR, keeping a single row per CDR3 protein. Counted here are about 230,000 distinct CDR3 sequences, 32% occurring once; the ten biggest clones make up approximately 1.4%. What was sequenced was axillary lymph node tissue. The receptors stem from a female donor with breast cancer. Some clones in this sample may be carry-over from other donors' samples.

This clonotype was recorded many times. The V call is TRBV7-9, the J call TRBJ2-1, with D unclear. The CDR3 covers 14 residues. V was clipped by 5 bases and J by 8 bases, with 16 bases between them. CDR1 is SEHNR, CDR2 FQNEAQ, per germline (reference sequence). The CDR3 nucleotides are TGTGCCAGCAGCCCCAGACCGGAGATCGATGAGCAGTTCTTC. This encodes CASSPRPEIDEQFF. Complete variable domain (other parts from reference TRBV7-9 and TRBJ2-1): DTGVSQNPRHKITKRGQNVTFRCDPISEHNRLYWYRQTLGQGPEFLTYFQNEAQLEKSRLLSDRFSAERPKGSFSTLEIQRTEQGDSAMYLCASSPRPEIDEQFFGPGTRLTVL.

This clonotype was observed at least ten times. The chain is built from TRBV2 and TRBJ1-1; D gene unclear. Germline values: CDR1 SNHLY, CDR2 FYNNEI. Trimming removed 4 bases at V and 14 bases at J, with 14 bases between. The CDR3 spans 11 residues. The CDR3 coding sequence is TGTGCCAGCAGTGGCAGCGGACCGAACTTCTTT. This sequence encodes CASSGSGPNFF. Full variable domain (rest looked up from reference TRBV2 and TRBJ1-1): EPEVTQTPSHQVTQMGQEVILRCVPISNHLYFYWYRQILGQKVEFLVSFYNNEISEKSEIFDDQFSVERPDGSNFTLKIRSTKLEDSAMYFCASSGSGPNFFGQGTRLTVV.

Ten or more counts support this clonotype. A read error may explain this, as a much larger clone is one base away. The chain links TRBV7-9 to TRBJ2-3; D gene unclear. V was pared by 1 base and J by 4 bases, with 9 bases between. This CDR3 contains 14 residues. Looked up from germline, CDR1 is SEHNR and CDR2 is FQNEAQ (reference sequence). The CDR3 reads CASSLVSSADTQYF. The CDR3 region has the DNA TGTGCCAGCAGCTTAGTTTCCAGCGCAGATACGCAGTATTTT.

Only a few counts were recorded for this clonotype. The V gene is TRBV6-4, the J gene TRBJ2-6, with D possibly TRBD2 on 5 matching bases. V was pared by 6 bases and J by 0 bases, with 12 bases between. Germline-derived CDR1 and CDR2 are MRHNA and SNTAGT. The CDR3 has 16 amino acids. CDR3 coding DNA: TGTGCCAGCAGCTCCCCCCGGGGCTCTGGGGCCAACGTCCTGACTTTC. Its protein is CASSSPRGSGANVLTF.

This clonotype has more than one count but fewer than ten. Compared with germline, one end of the junction differs, possibly owing to a read error. V and J are TRBV6-5 and TRBJ2-7; 8 bases match TRBD2. The CDR3 totals 16 residues. Germline V CDR1 and CDR2: MNHEY, SVGAGI. The CDR3 loop is CASSHSSSGLTYEQYF. CDR3 bases: TGTGCCAGCAGTCACTCTTCTAGCGGGCTAACCTACGAGCAGTACTTC.

In this sample, this clonotype turned up many times. The chain links TRBV5-8 to TRBJ2-1; tentatively, D is TRBD1 (6 bases). The V gene's germline CDR1 is SGHTS and CDR2 YDEGEE. V lost 1 base and J lost 6, with 14 bases in between. The CDR3 loop spans 15 amino acids. CDR3 sequence reads: CASSLQGHTLNEQFF. The CDR3 DNA is TGTGCCAGCAGCTTGCAGGGACATACTCTCAATGAGCAGTTCTTC.

The chain recombines TRBV12-3 or TRBV12-4 with TRBJ1-2; D uncertain. Deletions cut 1 base from V and 8 bases from J, with 11 bases between. The CDR3 is 13 residues long. CDR3 amino acids: CASSLGQSGGYTF. The CDR3 DNA reads TGTGCCAGCAGTTTAGGGCAGTCCGGAGGCTACACCTTC.

Ten or more counts support this clonotype. This chain connects TRBV3-1 to TRBJ1-5, with TRBD1 identical over 7 bases. The trim removed 7 bases at V and 2 bases at J, leaving 5 bases unmatched. CDR3 length: 14 amino acids. Germline loops: CDR1 LGHDT, CDR2 YNNKEL (reference sequence). CDR3 nucleotide sequence: TGTGCCAGCACCGACAGGGAATGCAATCAGCCCCAGCATTTT. Protein product: CASTDRECNQPQHF.

This clonotype was counted many times. J is TRBJ2-3 and V is TRBV13; 12 bases map to TRBD2. CDR3 length: 21 amino acids. Germline lookup yields CDR1 PRHDT and CDR2 FYEKMQ (reference sequence). Trimming removed 5 bases from V and 0 bases from J; junction bases left unmatched: 18. CDR3 coding DNA: TGTGCCAGCAGCACTCGTTTCCGACTAGCGGGAGAATCTTCTAGCACAGATACGCAGTATTTT. Encoded protein: CASSTRFRLAGESSSTDTQYF.

This clonotype appeared a few times. This could be a read error, since a much larger clone is one nucleotide away. The rearrangement links TRBV5-6 to TRBJ1-2; D not resolved. V lost 5 bases to trimming and J lost 3 bases, with 14 bases between them. The CDR3 length is 14 residues. The germline gives CDR1 SGHDT, CDR2 YYEEEE. The CDR3 is CASRFLDTYYGYTF. The CDR3, as DNA: TGTGCCAGCAGATTCTTAGACACCTACTATGGCTACACCTTC.

J is TRBJ2-5 and V is TRBV24-1; TRBD1 might be the D (6 bases). CDR1 is KGHDR and CDR2 is SFDVKD in the germline V gene. The CDR3 loop spans 18 amino acids. With 9 bases removed from V and 5 bases from J, the gap between germline ends came to 30 bases. CDR3 protein: CATLQGDPRASLGETQYF. The CDR3 DNA follows: TGTGCCACCTTACAGGGTGATCCTAGGGCCTCCCTTGGGGAGACCCAGTACTTC.

A word on this clonotype: In this CDR3 the conserved last residue, phenylalanine or tryptophan, is missing, so a read error is likely. No DNA is shown, since the ends of the CDR3 on it are uncertain; the CDR3 is the one TCRdb lists. The rearrangement uses TRBV7-7 and TRBJ2-1; TRBD2 is the table's D call and was not checked against the DNA. The CDR3 spans 17 residues, counting both ends. The germline CDR1 and CDR2 sequences are SSHAT and FNYEAQ (reference sequence). The CDR3 loop reads CASSLVVSLATYNERFS.

This clonotype was observed a handful of times. A much larger clone sits a single nucleotide away, making a read error possible. V gene TRBV11-3 combines with J gene TRBJ2-7; D unclear. The V and J ends lost 1 base and 5 bases respectively, with 12 bases between them. The germline V gene encodes CDR1 SGHNT and CDR2 YENEEA. The CDR3 has 14 residues. CDR3 residues: CASSLVSRAHEQYF. The CDR3 nucleotides are TGTGCCAGCAGCTTAGTGTCTAGAGCCCACGAGCAGTACTTC.

Of note for this clonotype: This CDR3 is missing its conserved last phenylalanine or tryptophan, likely due to a read error. The DNA is left out, because the CDR3 cannot be placed on it with certainty; the CDR3 is given as TCRdb lists it. This rearrangement joins TRBV7-2 to TRBJ2-5; the DNA was not used to check the table's D call, TRBD1. Termini included, the CDR3 measures 12 amino acids. Germline V lookup: CDR1 SGHTA, CDR2 FQGNSA. CDR3 protein: CASSLASLGGTL.

This clonotype appeared many times. This sequence joins TRBV2 and TRBJ2-2; the match to TRBD2 covers 10 bases. Trimming removed 7 bases from V and 7 bases from J; junction bases left unmatched: 6. Germline CDR1 reads SNHLY; CDR2 reads FYNNEI. The length of the CDR3 is 14 residues. The CDR3 DNA follows: TGTGCCAGCACTAGCGGGAGCGGAGGCGGGGAGCTGTTTTTT. Translation: CASTSGSGGGELFF.

This clonotype came up many times. The chain employs TRBV9 and TRBJ2-3; TRBD1 matches 7 bases. There are 14 residues in the CDR3. The V gene's germline CDR1 is SGDLS and CDR2 YYNGEE. V gave up 1 base and J gave up 6 bases; unmatched junction bases: 5. The CDR3 loop is CASSVRQGLDTQYF. The CDR3 DNA reads as TGTGCCAGCAGCGTAAGACAGGGCCTGGATACGCAGTATTTT.

This clonotype was recorded many times. This chain connects TRBV18 to TRBJ1-6; no firm D call. Per the germline V gene, CDR1 is KGHSH and CDR2 is LQKENI. With 6 bases removed from V and 7 bases from J, the gap between germline ends came to 13 bases. The CDR3 covers 14 residues. CDR3 in amino acids: CASSADLSNSPLHF. The CDR3 coding sequence is TGTGCCAGCTCCGCGGATCTATCAAATTCACCCCTCCACTTT.

This chain joins TRBV5-1 and TRBJ1-6; TRBD1 matches at 10 bases. Germline loops: CDR1 SGHRS, CDR2 YFSETQ. The CDR3 is 17 residues long. V shed 6 bases and J 5 bases; nucleotides not matched to a gene: 11. CDR3 in amino acids: CASTLTGGSTNNSPLHF. The CDR3 coding sequence is TGCGCCAGCACCCTGACAGGGGGCAGCACGAATAATTCACCCCTCCACTTT. Full variable domain (outside the CDR3, taken from reference TRBV5-1 and TRBJ1-6): KAGVTQTPRYLIKTRGQQVTLSCSPISGHRSVSWYQQTPGQGLQFLFEYFSETQRNKGNFPGRFSGRQFSNSRSEMNVSTLELGDSALYLCASTLTGGSTNNSPLHFGNGTRLTVT.

This clonotype came up many times. Given a much more abundant clone one base away, this may be a read error. This chain connects TRBV20-1 to TRBJ2-7; either TRBD1 or TRBD2 may supply D (5 bases each). The CDR3 spans 14 residues. The germline gives CDR1 DFQATT, CDR2 SNEGSKA (reference sequence). Trimming removed 0 bases at V and 6 bases at J, with 15 bases between. The CDR3 DNA sequence: TGCAGTGCTAGAGATTACGGGGCCGGCTCCGAGCAGTACTTC. Its translation: CSARDYGAGSEQYF.

The V call is TRBV5-1, the J call TRBJ2-3, with TRBD2 as a possible D gene (7 bases). The CDR3 spans 16 residues. The V end was cut by 0 bases, the J end by 4 bases, with 15 bases between. Germline CDR1 and CDR2: SGHRS and YFSETQ. The CDR3 protein is CASSLAAGARSDTQYF. The CDR3 DNA follows: TGCGCCAGCAGCTTGGCGGCGGGGGCTCGCTCAGATACGCAGTATTTT.

The V and J genes are TRBV19 and TRBJ1-1; D may be TRBD1 (6 bases). The CDR3 extends over 11 amino acids. Trimming stripped 7 bases from V and 6 bases from J, with 9 bases between. Germline CDR1 LNHDA, CDR2 SQIVND (reference sequence). CDR3 sequence (DNA): TGTGCCAGTAAAACAGGGTCTGAAGCTTTCTTT. Residues: CASKTGSEAFF.

This clonotype has only one observation. This chain connects TRBV19 to TRBJ2-5; 7 bases map to TRBD2. The germline CDR1 and CDR2 sequences are LNHDA and SQIVND (reference sequence). The CDR3 runs to 12 residues. V lost 4 bases, J lost 9 bases, and 5 bases stayed unmatched. This CDR3 reads CASSTLGGAQYF. Written as DNA, the CDR3 is TGTGCCAGTAGTACCCTGGGGGGGGCCCAGTACTTC.

About this clonotype: A read error may produce the germline difference seen at one junction end. The rearrangement links TRBV7-2 to TRBJ2-3; maybe TRBD2 (7 bases). CDR3 size: 15 residues. Germline assignment: CDR1 SGHTA and CDR2 FQGNSA. In DNA, the CDR3 is TGTGTCAGCAGCTCAGATCGGGGGGCTGGAGATACGCAGTATTTT. Translation gives CVSSSDRGAGDTQYF.

This clonotype was observed many times. The rearrangement joins TRBV4-1 to TRBJ1-2, with D possibly TRBD1 on 6 matching bases. This CDR3 comprises 15 residues. CDR1 is MGHRA and CDR2 is YSYEKL in the germline V gene. The V end was cut by 0 bases, the J end by 5 bases, with 13 bases between. The CDR3 DNA sequence: TGCGCCAGCAGCCAAGACTGGGGGGGCAGTTATGGCTACACCTTC. It translates to CASSQDWGGSYGYTF.